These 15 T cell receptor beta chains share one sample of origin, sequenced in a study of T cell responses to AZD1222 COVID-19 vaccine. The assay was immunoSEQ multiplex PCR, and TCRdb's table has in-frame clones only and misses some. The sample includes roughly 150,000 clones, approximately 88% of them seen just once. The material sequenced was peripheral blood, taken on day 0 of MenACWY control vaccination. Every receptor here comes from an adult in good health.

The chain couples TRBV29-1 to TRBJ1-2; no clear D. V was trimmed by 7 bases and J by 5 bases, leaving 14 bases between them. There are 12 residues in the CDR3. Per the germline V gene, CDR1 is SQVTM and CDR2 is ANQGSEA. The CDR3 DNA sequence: TGCAGCGCCCGTCTAGAATCGTATGGCTACACCTTC. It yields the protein CSARLESYGYTF.

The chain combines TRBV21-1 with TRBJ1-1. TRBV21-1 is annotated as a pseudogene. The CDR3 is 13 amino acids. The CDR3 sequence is CASSEGLNTEAFF. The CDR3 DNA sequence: TGTGCCAGCAGCGAGGGATTGAACACTGAAGCTTTCTTT.

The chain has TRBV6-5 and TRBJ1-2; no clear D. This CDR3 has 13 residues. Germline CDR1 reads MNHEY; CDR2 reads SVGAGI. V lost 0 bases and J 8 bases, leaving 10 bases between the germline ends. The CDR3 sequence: CASSYSTAGGYTF. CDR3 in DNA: TGTGCCAGCAGTTACTCGACGGCCGGGGGCTACACCTTC.

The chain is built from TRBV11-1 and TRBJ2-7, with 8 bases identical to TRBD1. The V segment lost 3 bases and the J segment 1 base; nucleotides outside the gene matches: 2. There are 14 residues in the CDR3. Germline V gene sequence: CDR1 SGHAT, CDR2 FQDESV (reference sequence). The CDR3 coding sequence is TGTGCCAGCAGCTTCGGGACAGGATCCTACGAGCAGTACTTC. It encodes CASSFGTGSYEQYF.

This CDR3 is CASSLSSGSDSPLHF. Written as DNA, the CDR3 is TGTGCCAGCAGCTTATCATCAGGGTCTGATTCACCCCTCCACTTT. This chain uses TRBV7-2 with TRBJ1-6; TRBD1 is a possible D gene (5 bases). CDR3 length: 15 amino acids. Germline V gives CDR1 SGHTA, CDR2 FQGNSA. V dropped 2 bases and J dropped 8 bases, with 13 bases sitting between them. Using reference TRBV7-2 and TRBJ1-6 for the parts outside the CDR3, the full variable domain is GAGVSQSPSNKVTEKGKDVELRCDPISGHTALYWYRQSLGQGLEFLIYFQGNSAPDKSGLPSDRFSAERTGGSVSTLTIQRTQQEDSAVYLCASSLSSGSDSPLHFGNGTRLTVT.

CDR3 sequence reads: CASSLEGDSYNEQFF. The CDR3 DNA is TGTGCCAGCAGCCTCGAGGGGGACTCCTACAATGAGCAGTTCTTC. The J gene is TRBJ2-1, the V gene TRBV7-2; D may be TRBD1 (6 bases). The CDR3 is made up of 15 amino acids. Germline V gene data show CDR1 as SGHTA and CDR2 as FQGNSA. V shed 5 bases and J shed 0 bases, with 11 bases lying between them.

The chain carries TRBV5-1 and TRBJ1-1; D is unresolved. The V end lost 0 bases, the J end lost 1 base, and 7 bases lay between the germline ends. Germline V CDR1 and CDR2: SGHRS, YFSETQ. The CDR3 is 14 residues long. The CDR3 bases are TGCGCCAGCAGCTTGGGCGCCCAGAACACTGAAGCTTTCTTT. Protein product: CASSLGAQNTEAFF.

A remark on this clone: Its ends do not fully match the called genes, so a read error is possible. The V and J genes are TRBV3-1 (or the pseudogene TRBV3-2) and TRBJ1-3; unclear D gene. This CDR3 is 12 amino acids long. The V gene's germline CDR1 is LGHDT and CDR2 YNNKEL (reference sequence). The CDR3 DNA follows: TGTGCCAGCAGCCAAGCCGGGTCCCCCTCTGATTTT. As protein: CASSQAGSPSDF.

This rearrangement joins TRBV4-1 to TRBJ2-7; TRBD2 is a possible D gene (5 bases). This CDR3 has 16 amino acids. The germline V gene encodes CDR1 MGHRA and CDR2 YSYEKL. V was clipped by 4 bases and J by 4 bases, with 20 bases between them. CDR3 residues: CASSRRSEGSGYEQYF. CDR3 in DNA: TGCGCCAGCAGCCGAAGGTCAGAGGGATCGGGGTACGAGCAGTACTTC.

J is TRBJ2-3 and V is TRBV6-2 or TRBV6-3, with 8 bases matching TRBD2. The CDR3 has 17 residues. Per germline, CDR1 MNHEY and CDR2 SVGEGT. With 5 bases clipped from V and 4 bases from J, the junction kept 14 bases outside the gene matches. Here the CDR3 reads CASSNPRGREDSDTQYF. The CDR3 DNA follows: TGTGCCAGCAGTAACCCGCGAGGGCGGGAGGACTCAGATACGCAGTATTTT.

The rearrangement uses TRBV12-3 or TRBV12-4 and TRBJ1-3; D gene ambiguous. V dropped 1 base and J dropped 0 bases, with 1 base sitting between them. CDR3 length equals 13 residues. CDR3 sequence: CASSLGSGNTIYF. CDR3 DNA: TGTGCCAGCAGTTTAGGCTCTGGAAACACCATATATTTT.

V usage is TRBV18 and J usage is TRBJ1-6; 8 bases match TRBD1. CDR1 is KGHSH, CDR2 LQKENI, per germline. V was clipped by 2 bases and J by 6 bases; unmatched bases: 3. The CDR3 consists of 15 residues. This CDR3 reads CASSPYGQGNSPLHF. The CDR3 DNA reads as TGTGCCAGCTCACCATATGGACAGGGTAATTCACCCCTCCACTTT. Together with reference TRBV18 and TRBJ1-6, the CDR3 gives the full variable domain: NAGVMQNPRHLVRRRGQEARLRCSPMKGHSHVYWYRQLPEEGLKFMVYLQKENIIDESGMPKERFSAEFPKEGPSILRIQQVVRGDSAAYFCASSPYGQGNSPLHFGNGTRLTVT.

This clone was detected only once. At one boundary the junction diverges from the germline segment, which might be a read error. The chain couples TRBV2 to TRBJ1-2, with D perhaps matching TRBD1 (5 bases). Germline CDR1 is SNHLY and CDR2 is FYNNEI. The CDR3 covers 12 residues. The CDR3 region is CASSDRDATSRF. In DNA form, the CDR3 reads TGTGCCAGCAGTGATAGGGACGCCACCTCCCGCTTC.

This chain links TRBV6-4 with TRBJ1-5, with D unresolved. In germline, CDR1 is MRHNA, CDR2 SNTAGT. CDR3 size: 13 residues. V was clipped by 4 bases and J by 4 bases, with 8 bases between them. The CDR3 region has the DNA TGTGCCAGCAGTGTACAGCTAAATCAGCCCCAGCATTTT. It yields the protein CASSVQLNQPQHF.

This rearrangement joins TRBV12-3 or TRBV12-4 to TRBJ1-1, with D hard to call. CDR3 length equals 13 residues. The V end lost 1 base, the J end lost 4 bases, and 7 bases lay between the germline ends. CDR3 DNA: TGTGCCAGCAGTTTAGGTGGGATCACTGAAGCTTTCTTT. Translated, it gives CASSLGGITEAFF.